Presented here are 24 T cell receptor beta chains from one specimen sequenced in a study of radiotherapy plus CTLA-4 blockade in lung cancer (dated by TCRdb to 2017 to 2018). Libraries were made using the immunoSEQ multiplex PCR assay. TCRdb re-hosts the immuneACCESS table, in-frame sequences only. Its copies lack some clones; in the studies checked, an unresolved V gene accounts for under half of them, and the cause for the rest is not known. The sample includes about 120,000 clones, with over 80% observed a single time. Under 8% of the sample rests with the top ten. This sample comprised peripheral blood, obtained from a patient treated with radiotherapy plus ipilimumab. The receptors were gathered from a human donor with non-small cell lung cancer that progressed on radiotherapy plus ipilimumab.

The genes are TRBV10-3 and TRBJ1-5, with 7 bases matching TRBD1. CDR1 and CDR2 from the germline V gene are ENHRY and SYGVKD. With 4 bases clipped from V and 1 base from J, the junction kept 4 bases outside the gene matches. The CDR3 sequence is 15 residues long. The CDR3 DNA reads as TGTGCCATCAGTGGGGAGGGGGCGAGCAATCAGCCCCAGCATTTT. This translates into CAISGEGASNQPQHF.

V gene TRBV5-1 combines with J gene TRBJ1-1; 9 bases map to TRBD1. CDR1 SGHRS and CDR2 YFSETQ come from the germline V gene. The CDR3 sequence is 15 residues long. With 3 bases clipped from V and 5 bases from J, the junction kept 8 bases outside the gene matches. The CDR3 DNA reads TGCGCCAGCAGCTGGGACAGGGAAGTAAATACTGAAGCTTTCTTT. Amino acid sequence: CASSWDREVNTEAFF.

This chain joins TRBV7-2 and TRBJ2-1, with a possible D match to TRBD2 (6 bases). Looked up from germline, CDR1 is SGHTA and CDR2 is FQGNSA. Trimming cost V 5 bases and J 8 bases, with 22 bases left between them. CDR3 length equals 16 residues. CDR3 protein: CASSQRPGLPIYEQFF. The DNA of the CDR3 is TGTGCCAGCAGCCAGAGACCGGGACTCCCTATTTATGAGCAGTTCTTC.

This clone came up once. The gene calls are TRBV6-1 and TRBJ1-2; D is perhaps TRBD1 (6 bases). The germline V gene encodes CDR1 MNHNS and CDR2 SASEGT. V was clipped by 1 base and J by 2 bases, with 8 bases between them. This CDR3 is built from 14 residues. The DNA of the CDR3 is TGTGCCAGCAGTGAAGTAACAGGGAACTATGGCTACACCTTC. This encodes CASSEVTGNYGYTF.

The chain links TRBV18 to TRBJ1-2; unclear D gene. Trimming stripped 6 bases from V and 1 base from J, with 9 bases between. Germline-derived CDR1 and CDR2 are KGHSH and LQKENI. This CDR3 contains 13 residues. The CDR3 bases are TGTGCCAGCTCCCTTTCGATTAACTATGGCTACACCTTC. This encodes CASSLSINYGYTF.

J is TRBJ2-3 and V is TRBV7-8; D is unresolved. Deletions cut 5 bases from V and 6 bases from J, with 9 bases between. This CDR3 is built from 12 residues. Per germline, CDR1 SGHVS and CDR2 FQNEAQ. The CDR3 coding sequence is TGTGCCAGCAGCGCCAACCTCGATACGCAGTATTTT. This translates into CASSANLDTQYF. Variable domain in full (rest from reference TRBV7-8 and TRBJ2-3): GAGVSQSPRYKVAKRGQDVALRCDPISGHVSLFWYQQALGQGPEFLTYFQNEAQLDKSGLPSDRFFAERPEGSVSTLKIQRTQQEDSAVYLCASSANLDTQYFGPGTRLTVL.

The chain carries TRBV6-1 and TRBJ1-5; weak D call: TRBD1 (5 bases). V was clipped by 3 bases and J by 3 bases, with 12 bases between them. This CDR3 region has 15 residues. Germline V gene lookup returns CDR1 MNHNS and CDR2 SASEGT. The CDR3 DNA sequence: TGTGCCAGCAGTGATGTACTTGGGGCCAATCAGCCCCAGCATTTT. It is translated as CASSDVLGANQPQHF.

This clone was seen only once. The chain carries TRBV19 and TRBJ1-1; D remains ambiguous. The V and J ends lost 4 bases and 3 bases respectively, with 12 bases between them. Per the germline V gene, CDR1 is LNHDA and CDR2 is SQIVND (reference sequence). The CDR3 loop spans 14 amino acids. The CDR3 DNA reads as TGTGCCAGTAGTAAAGTCAGGCAGCACACTGAAGCTTTCTTT. It codes for CASSKVRQHTEAFF.

V is TRBV30 and J is TRBJ2-2; D is unresolved. The CDR3 has 13 residues. Germline CDR1 is GTSNPN and CDR2 is SVGIG (reference sequence). Trimming removed 0 bases from V and 6 bases from J, with 8 bases in between. The chain's CDR3 is CAWSVFWPGELFF. The DNA of the CDR3 is TGTGCCTGGAGTGTATTCTGGCCCGGGGAGCTGTTTTTT.

This clone has just a few counts. This chain connects TRBV5-4 to TRBJ2-7, with 8 bases lining up with TRBD2. The CDR3 has 15 residues. V shed 1 base, J shed 0 bases, and the junction held 3 bases outside the gene matches. Germline V lookup: CDR1 SGHNT, CDR2 YYREEE (reference sequence). Here the CDR3 DNA reads TGTGCCAGCAGCTTGTTAGCGGGAAGCTCCTACGAGCAGTACTTC. Protein product: CASSLLAGSSYEQYF.

V gene TRBV19 combines with J gene TRBJ1-1; D gene unclear. Per germline, CDR1 LNHDA and CDR2 SQIVND (reference sequence). The CDR3 runs 15 residues. V lost 3 bases, J lost 0 bases, and 11 bases lay in between. CDR3 loop: CASSILHSLNTEAFF. CDR3 coding DNA: TGTGCCAGTAGTATCCTGCACAGCTTGAACACTGAAGCTTTCTTT.

The CDR3 protein is CASSFTSSPINEQFF. The CDR3 DNA reads as TGTGCCAGCAGTTTCACTAGCTCTCCAATCAATGAGCAGTTCTTC. V is TRBV6-1 and J is TRBJ2-1; TRBD2 might be the D (6 bases). Germline values: CDR1 MNHNS, CDR2 SASEGT. CDR3 length: 15 amino acids. V lost 5 bases, J lost 6 bases, and 17 bases lay in between.

V usage is TRBV18 and J usage is TRBJ2-7, with 12 nucleotides matching TRBD2. CDR3 length: 15 residues. J gave up 2 bases and V 2 bases, and 1 base lay outside the gene matches. In germline, CDR1 is KGHSH, CDR2 LQKENI. The CDR3 DNA is TGTGCCAGCTCACCAGGACTAGCGGGGACCTACGAGCAGTACTTC. Translated: CASSPGLAGTYEQYF. Combining the CDR3 with reference TRBV18 and TRBJ2-7 gives the whole variable domain NAGVMQNPRHLVRRRGQEARLRCSPMKGHSHVYWYRQLPEEGLKFMVYLQKENIIDESGMPKERFSAEFPKEGPSILRIQQVVRGDSAAYFCASSPGLAGTYEQYFGPGTRLTVT.

The chain uses TRBV9 and TRBJ2-5; TRBD2 matches at 10 bases. Germline CDR1 SGDLS, CDR2 YYNGEE. V lost 2 bases and J lost 4; bases outside the gene matches: 2. This CDR3 is built from 14 residues. The CDR3: CASSVSGRSETQYF. For the CDR3, the DNA is TGTGCCAGCAGCGTTAGCGGGAGGTCAGAGACCCAGTACTTC. The variable domain in full, completed from reference TRBV9 and TRBJ2-5, reads DSGVTQTPKHLITATGQRVTLRCSPRSGDLSVYWYQQSLDQGLQFLIQYYNGEERAKGNILERFSAQQFPDLHSELNLSSLELGDSALYFCASSVSGRSETQYFGPGTRLLVL.

This chain uses TRBV29-1 with TRBJ2-1; TRBD2 might be the D (6 bases). In germline, CDR1 is SQVTM, CDR2 ANQGSEA. The CDR3 totals 12 residues. V lost 5 bases, J lost 11 bases, and 16 bases lay in between. CDR3 residues: CSVREPAGKQFF. The CDR3 bases are TGCAGCGTTCGGGAGCCAGCAGGGAAGCAGTTCTTC.

The chain joins TRBV30 to TRBJ1-5; D not certain. V shed 7 bases and J shed 3 bases, with 13 bases lying between them. The germline V gene encodes CDR1 GTSNPN and CDR2 SVGIG (reference sequence). The CDR3 covers 13 residues. The CDR3 nucleotides read TGTGCCTCCTCGGACGGAAACAATCAGCCCCAGCATTTT. It is translated as CASSDGNNQPQHF.

The V call is TRBV10-1, the J call TRBJ1-1, with D unclear. The V gene lost 7 bases and the J gene lost 0 bases, with 9 bases spanning the gap. Germline-derived CDR1 and CDR2 are WNHNN and SYGVQD (reference sequence). The CDR3 spans 13 residues. The chain's CDR3 is CASNGRLNTEAFF. DNA of the CDR3: TGCGCCAGCAATGGCCGGTTGAACACTGAAGCTTTCTTT.

V usage is TRBV4-2 and J usage is TRBJ2-7; 10 bases fit TRBD2. CDR1 is LGHNA and CDR2 is YNFKEQ in the germline V gene. CDR3 length: 14 amino acids. V dropped 8 bases and J dropped 7; count of bases not matched to a gene: 11. The CDR3, as DNA: TGTGCCAGCCGGTCAACTAGCGGGACTTCGGAGCAGTACTTC. Its translation is CASRSTSGTSEQYF.

The count of this clone is one. This rearrangement joins TRBV27 to TRBJ1-3, with 7 bases fitting TRBD1. The CDR3 runs to 15 residues. Germline values: CDR1 MNHEY, CDR2 SMNVEV (reference sequence). Losses at the gene ends were 7 bases for V and 4 bases for J; bases not matched to a gene: 10. CDR3 region: CASMAGGLGGNTIYF. The CDR3 bases are TGTGCCAGCATGGCAGGGGGTTTGGGAGGAAACACCATATATTTT.

The chain joins TRBV2 to TRBJ2-5, with TRBD1 matching 7 bases. Germline V gene lookup returns CDR1 SNHLY and CDR2 FYNNEI. This CDR3 has 14 amino acids. With 5 bases clipped from V and 1 base from J, the junction kept 4 bases outside the gene matches. CDR3 region: CASSSGTVQETQYF. The CDR3 region has the DNA TGTGCCAGCAGTTCCGGGACAGTCCAAGAGACCCAGTACTTC.

The chain uses TRBV30 and TRBJ1-1; TRBD1 matches 8 bases. The CDR3 consists of 13 residues. Trimming at V came to 7 bases and at J to 4 bases, leaving 8 bases not matched to a gene. The germline CDR1 and CDR2 sequences are GTSNPN and SVGIG (reference sequence). This chain's CDR3 is CAYLTGDLTEAFF. DNA for the CDR3: TGTGCCTACTTGACAGGGGATCTCACTGAAGCTTTCTTT.

The table lists this clone with a count of one. This chain links TRBV2 with TRBJ2-3; no firm D call. This CDR3 is built from 14 residues. Germline CDR1 SNHLY, CDR2 FYNNEI. Trimming pared 7 bases from V and 2 bases from J, leaving 13 bases between. The CDR3 sequence is CASMEQRNTDTQYF. The CDR3 DNA follows: TGTGCCAGCATGGAGCAGAGAAACACAGATACGCAGTATTTT.

The V gene is TRBV5-5, the J gene TRBJ1-1; D perhaps matches TRBD1 (6 bases). The germline gives CDR1 SGHKS, CDR2 YYEKEE (reference sequence). V lost 3 bases and J 1 base, leaving 7 bases between the germline ends. The CDR3 totals 13 residues. CDR3 amino acids: CASSWGQNTEAFF. The CDR3 DNA sequence: TGTGCCAGCAGCTGGGGACAGAACACTGAAGCTTTCTTT.

The rearrangement joins TRBV7-9 to TRBJ2-7; 11 positions match TRBD2. From germline, CDR1 is SEHNR and CDR2 FQNEAQ (reference sequence). V lost 6 bases to trimming and J lost 7 bases; unmatched junction nucleotides: 11. The CDR3 extends over 15 amino acids. CDR3 amino acids: CASRSASGRSVEQYF. CDR3 nucleotide sequence: TGTGCCAGCAGGAGTGCTAGCGGGAGGTCCGTTGAGCAGTACTTC.